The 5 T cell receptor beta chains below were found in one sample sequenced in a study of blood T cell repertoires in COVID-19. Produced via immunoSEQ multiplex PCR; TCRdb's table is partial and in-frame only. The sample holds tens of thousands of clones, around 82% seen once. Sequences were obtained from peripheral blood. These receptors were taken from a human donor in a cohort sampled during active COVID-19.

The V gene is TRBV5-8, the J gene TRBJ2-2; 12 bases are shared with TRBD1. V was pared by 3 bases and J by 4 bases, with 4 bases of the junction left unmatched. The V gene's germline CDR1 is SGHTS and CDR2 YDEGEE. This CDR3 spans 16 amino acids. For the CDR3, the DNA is TGTGCCAGCAGCTCCGGGACAGGGGGCTTCACCGGGGAGCTGTTTTTT. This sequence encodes CASSSGTGGFTGELFF.

For the CDR3, the DNA is TGTGCCAGCAGTGCAGGGCGGCTAGGCCTGTCAGATACGCAGTATTTT. Protein product: CASSAGRLGLSDTQYF. V gene TRBV6-4 combines with J gene TRBJ2-3; possible D gene TRBD1, 5 bases. The V gene's germline CDR1 is MRHNA and CDR2 SNTAGT. The CDR3 is made up of 16 amino acids. Trimming took off 4 bases at V and 4 bases at J, with 18 bases between the two ends.

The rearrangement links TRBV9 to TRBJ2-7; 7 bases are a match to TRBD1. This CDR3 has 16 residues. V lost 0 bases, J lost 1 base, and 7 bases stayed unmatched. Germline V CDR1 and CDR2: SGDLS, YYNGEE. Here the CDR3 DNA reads TGTGCCAGCAGCGTAGCTGCCGGACAGGCATCCTACGAGCAGTACTTC. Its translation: CASSVAAGQASYEQYF.

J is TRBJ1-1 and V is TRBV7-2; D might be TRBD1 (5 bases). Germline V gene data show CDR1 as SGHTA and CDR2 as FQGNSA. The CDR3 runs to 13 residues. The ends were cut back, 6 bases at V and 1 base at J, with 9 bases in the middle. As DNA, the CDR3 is TGTGCCAGCAGGTGGGGCAGGAACACTGAAGCTTTCTTT. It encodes CASRWGRNTEAFF.

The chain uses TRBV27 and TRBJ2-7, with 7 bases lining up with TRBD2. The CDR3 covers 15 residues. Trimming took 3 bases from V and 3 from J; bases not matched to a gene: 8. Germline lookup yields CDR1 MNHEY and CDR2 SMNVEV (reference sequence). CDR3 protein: CASSFSGLGRYEQYF. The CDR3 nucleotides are TGTGCCAGCAGTTTCTCTGGACTAGGCCGCTACGAGCAGTACTTC.